This entry features one TCR beta chain sequence. Per the study methods: Cell counts per sample came from amplifying reference gene primers. The repertoire was sequenced with immunoSEQ multiplex PCR; TCRdb's copy has only in-frame clones and lacks some. Clone size and V and J calls were adopted from that table, with D and trimming inferred from the DNA. The table includes roughly 150,000 clones, approximately 84% detected once. The data were obtained in a study of blood T cell repertoires in COVID-19. Study background: The origin of the acute and convalescent COVID-19 samples was the United States, Italy and Spain. T cells, B-cell-depleted T cells, or PBMCs provided the cDNA or gDNA that served as material.

Germline V gene lookup returns CDR1 SGHTA and CDR2 FQGTGA. There are 17 residues in the CDR3. Trimming at V came to 0 bases and at J to 4 bases, leaving 5 bases not matched to a gene. A Seattle source enrolled patients during active infection and followed them longitudinally. The TCR was taken from a woman of 80 years or more with COVID-19, enrolled during active disease. This chain uses TRBV7-3 with TRBJ2-1; 11 nucleotides match TRBD2. The sequencing sample was made of peripheral blood. CDR3 region: CASSLTPTSGAYNEQFF. CDR3 DNA: TGTGCCAGCAGCTTAACGCCGACTAGCGGGGCGTACAATGAGCAGTTCTTC.